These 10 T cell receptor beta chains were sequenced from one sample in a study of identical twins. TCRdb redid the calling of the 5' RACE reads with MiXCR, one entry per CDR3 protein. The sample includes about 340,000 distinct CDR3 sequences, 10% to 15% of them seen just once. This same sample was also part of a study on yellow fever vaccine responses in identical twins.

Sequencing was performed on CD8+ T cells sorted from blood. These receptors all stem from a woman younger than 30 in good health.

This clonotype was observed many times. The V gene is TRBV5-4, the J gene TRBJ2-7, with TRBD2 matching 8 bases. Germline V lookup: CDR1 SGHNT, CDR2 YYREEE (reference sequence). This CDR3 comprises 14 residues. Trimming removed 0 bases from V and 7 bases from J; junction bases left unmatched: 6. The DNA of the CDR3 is TGTGCCAGCAGCTTGGGTAGCGGGATGCTTGAGCAGTACTTC. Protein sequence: CASSLGSGMLEQYF.

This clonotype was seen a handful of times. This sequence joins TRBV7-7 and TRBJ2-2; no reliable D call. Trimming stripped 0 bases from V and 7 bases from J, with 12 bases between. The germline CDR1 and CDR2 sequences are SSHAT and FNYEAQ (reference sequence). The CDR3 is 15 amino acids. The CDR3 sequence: CASSLAATKGGELFF. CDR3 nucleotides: TGTGCCAGCAGCTTAGCTGCAACGAAGGGCGGGGAGCTGTTTTTT.

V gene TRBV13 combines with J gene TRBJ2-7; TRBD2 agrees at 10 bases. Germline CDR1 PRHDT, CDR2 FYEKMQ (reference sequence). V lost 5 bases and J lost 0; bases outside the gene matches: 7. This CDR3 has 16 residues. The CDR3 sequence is CASSTRTSGSSYEQYF. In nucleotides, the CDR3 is TGTGCCAGCAGCACGCGGACTAGCGGCAGCTCCTACGAGCAGTACTTC. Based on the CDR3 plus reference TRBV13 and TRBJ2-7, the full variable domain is AAGVIQSPRHLIKEKRETATLKCYPIPRHDTVYWYQQGPGQDPQFLISFYEKMQSDKGSIPDRFSAQQFSDYHSELNMSSLELGDSALYFCASSTRTSGSSYEQYFGPGTRLTVT.

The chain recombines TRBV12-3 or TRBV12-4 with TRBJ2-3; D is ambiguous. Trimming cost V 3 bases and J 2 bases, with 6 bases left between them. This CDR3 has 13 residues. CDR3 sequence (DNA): TGTGCCAGCAGTTTTGCCCCCACAGATACGCAGTATTTT. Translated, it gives CASSFAPTDTQYF.

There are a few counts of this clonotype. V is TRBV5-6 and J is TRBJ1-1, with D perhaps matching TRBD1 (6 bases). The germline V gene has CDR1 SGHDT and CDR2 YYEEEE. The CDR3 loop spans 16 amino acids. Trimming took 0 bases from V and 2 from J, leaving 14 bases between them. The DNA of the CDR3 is TGTGCCAGCAGCTTGGGACAAAGACAGGATAACACTGAAGCTTTCTTT. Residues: CASSLGQRQDNTEAFF.

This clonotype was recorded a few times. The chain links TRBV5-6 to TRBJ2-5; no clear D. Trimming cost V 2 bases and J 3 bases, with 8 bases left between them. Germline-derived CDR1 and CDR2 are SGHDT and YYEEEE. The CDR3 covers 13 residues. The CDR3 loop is CASSLVVEETQYF. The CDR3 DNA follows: TGTGCCAGCAGCTTAGTGGTAGAAGAGACCCAGTACTTC. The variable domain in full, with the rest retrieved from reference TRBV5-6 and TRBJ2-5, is DAGVTQSPTHLIKTRGQQVTLRCSPKSGHDTVSWYQQALGQGPQFIFQYYEEEERQRGNFPDRFSGHQFPNYSSELNVNALLLGDSALYLCASSLVVEETQYFGPGTRLLVL.

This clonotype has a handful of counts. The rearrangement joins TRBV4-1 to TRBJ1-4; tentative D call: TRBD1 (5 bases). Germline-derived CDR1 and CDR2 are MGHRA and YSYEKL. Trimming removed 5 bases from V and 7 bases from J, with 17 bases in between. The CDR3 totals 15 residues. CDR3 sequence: CASSFTEGSGEKLFF. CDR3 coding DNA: TGCGCCAGCAGCTTCACAGAGGGGTCGGGTGAAAAACTGTTTTTT.

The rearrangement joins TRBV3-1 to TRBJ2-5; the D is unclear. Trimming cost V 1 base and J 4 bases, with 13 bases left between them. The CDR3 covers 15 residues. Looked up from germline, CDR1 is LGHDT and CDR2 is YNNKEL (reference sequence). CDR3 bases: TGTGCCAGCAGCCAAGTTGGAGAAGAAAGAGAGACCCAGTACTTC. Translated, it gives CASSQVGEERETQYF.

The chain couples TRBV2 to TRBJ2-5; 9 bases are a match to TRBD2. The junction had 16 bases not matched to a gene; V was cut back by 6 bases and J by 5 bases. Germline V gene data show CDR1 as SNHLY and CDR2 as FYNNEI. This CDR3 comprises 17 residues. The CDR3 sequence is CASSVELAGDSSETQYF. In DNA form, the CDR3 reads TGTGCCAGCAGCGTTGAATTAGCGGGGGACTCGTCCGAGACCCAGTACTTC.

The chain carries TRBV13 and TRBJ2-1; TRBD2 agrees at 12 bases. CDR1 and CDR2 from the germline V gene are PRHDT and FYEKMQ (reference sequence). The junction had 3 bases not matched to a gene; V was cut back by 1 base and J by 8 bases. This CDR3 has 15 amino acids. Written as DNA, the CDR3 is TGTGCCAGCAGCTTAGCACTAGCGGGAGGTGATGAGCAGTTCTTC. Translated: CASSLALAGGDEQFF.